Sequencing of this T cell receptor delta chain was carried out in a study of Vδ1+ human thymocytes. Whole-study results and caveats: Unlike peripheral blood Vdelta1+ controls, thymic delta-chain sequences included about 20% Vdelta2 and few Vdelta3. Highly polyclonal TRG and TRD repertoires with Gaussian CDR3 length distributions appeared in thymus.

The CDR3 contains 19 residues. After alphabeta T cell depletion, CD3+ Vdelta1+ Vdelta2- thymocytes were sorted. As to this clone: The target antigen is unknown.

Extracted RNA was reverse transcribed into cDNA. Pooled V-gene forward primers with one constant-region reverse primer generated the CDR3 amplicons by multiplex PCR. TCRdb re-called clones from the multiplex PCR reads using CATT. The table lists tens of thousands of delta-chain clones, roughly 8% of them singletons. Sequencing was performed on Vdelta1+ gamma-delta thymocytes from the thymus. Regarding subset: FACS-sorted CD3+ TCRalphabeta- TCRVdelta1+ TCRVdelta2- thymocytes. A J gene of TRDJ1 was called, though the V gene was not; no check of the table's D call, TRDD3, against the DNA was made. The receptor was isolated from a child younger than two who had congenital heart surgery. Here the CDR3 DNA reads TGTGCTCTTGGGGACACCCTTTACTGGGGGGCCCCGTACACCGATAAACTCATCTTT. Its translation is CALGDTLYWGAPYTDKLIF.